A single sample gave rise to the 32 T cell receptor beta chains below, sequenced in a study of type 1 regulatory T cells. Whole-study results and caveats: Tr1 cells had a more restricted TCR repertoire than non-Tr1 cells.

These receptors are not linked to any known antigen. TCRdb called the reads again in MiXCR, with one record for every CDR3 protein. The sample carries approximately 5,200 distinct CDR3 sequences, roughly 24% recorded once. Sequencing was carried out using cultured type 1 regulatory T (Tr1) cells, either the whole culture or a sorted fraction (not recorded which). Receptor source: a human donor in good health.

This sequence joins TRBV7-2 and TRBJ2-7, with 10 nucleotides matching TRBD2. Trimming cost V 5 bases and J 8 bases; bases outside gene matches: 18. Per germline, CDR1 SGHTA and CDR2 FQGNSA. The length of the CDR3 is 17 residues. In DNA, the CDR3 is TGTGCCAGCAGCCCACCCTCCAGCGGGGGGGGCCCTATCAAGCAGTACTTC. Amino acid sequence: CASSPPSSGGGPIKQYF. The entire variable domain, with the rest obtained from reference TRBV7-2 and TRBJ2-7, is as follows: GAGVSQSPSNKVTEKGKDVELRCDPISGHTALYWYRQSLGQGLEFLIYFQGNSAPDKSGLPSDRFSAERTGGSVSTLTIQRTQQEDSAVYLCASSPPSSGGGPIKQYFGPGTRLTVT.

This clonotype was found a few times. This sequence joins TRBV6-5 and TRBJ2-7; 9 nucleotides match TRBD1. Germline CDR1 MNHEY, CDR2 SVGAGI. The length of the CDR3 is 15 residues. Losses at the gene ends were 5 bases for V and 4 bases for J; bases not matched to a gene: 9. CDR3 DNA: TGTGCCAGCAGTCGGGCCGGGACAGGGAGGTACGAGCAGTACTTC. It encodes CASSRAGTGRYEQYF.

This clonotype turned up a few times. The genes are TRBV18 and TRBJ1-2, with TRBD1 matching 9 bases. Germline assignment: CDR1 KGHSH and CDR2 LQKENI. Trimming took 1 base from V and 5 from J; bases not matched to a gene: 5. The CDR3 contains 15 residues. The DNA for the CDR3 is TGTGCCAGCTCACCACGAGGACAGGGGAGTTATGGCTACACCTTC. It encodes CASSPRGQGSYGYTF. The entire variable domain, with the rest obtained from reference TRBV18 and TRBJ1-2, is as follows: NAGVMQNPRHLVRRRGQEARLRCSPMKGHSHVYWYRQLPEEGLKFMVYLQKENIIDESGMPKERFSAEFPKEGPSILRIQQVVRGDSAAYFCASSPRGQGSYGYTFGSGTRLTVV.

This clonotype was observed at least ten times. The rearrangement uses TRBV18 and TRBJ2-3; the D is unclear. V shed 0 bases and J shed 4 bases, with 5 bases lying between them. The CDR3 is 13 amino acids. Germline values: CDR1 KGHSH, CDR2 LQKENI. The CDR3 region has the DNA TGTGCCAGCTCACCACCGGGTCCAGATACGCAGTATTTT. It codes for CASSPPGPDTQYF.

This sequence joins TRBV19 and TRBJ1-1; 7 bases align to TRBD1. The germline V gene encodes CDR1 LNHDA and CDR2 SQIVND (reference sequence). The CDR3 loop spans 14 amino acids. Trimming removed 8 bases from V and 0 bases from J; junction bases left unmatched: 6. CDR3 region: CASLPTGMNTEAFF. As DNA, the CDR3 is TGTGCCAGTCTCCCGACAGGGATGAACACTGAAGCTTTCTTT.

The gene calls are TRBV7-9 and TRBJ2-1, with D possibly TRBD1 on 6 matching bases. The CDR3 has 14 amino acids. Germline V gene lookup returns CDR1 SEHNR and CDR2 FQNEAQ (reference sequence). CDR3 nucleotides: TGTATCAGCAGCCTCCGGACAGTCAGCAATGAGCAGTTCTTC. This encodes CISSLRTVSNEQFF.

This clonotype has only one observation. This probably arose from a read error, given a far larger clone one base away. This chain links TRBV11-2 with TRBJ1-1, with D uncertain. The germline V gene encodes CDR1 SGHAT and CDR2 FQNNGV. Trimming took 3 bases from V and 0 from J, leaving 11 bases between them. The CDR3 is 15 amino acids. Written as DNA, the CDR3 is TGTGCCAGCAGCTTTCGTGGGCAAATGAACACTGAAGCTTTCTTT. This translates into CASSFRGQMNTEAFF.

The V gene is TRBV18, the J gene TRBJ1-1; D unresolved. The CDR3 has 13 residues. The germline V gene has CDR1 KGHSH and CDR2 LQKENI. V was trimmed by 6 bases and J by 1 base, leaving 9 bases between them. CDR3 in amino acids: CASSATTNTEAFF. The CDR3, as DNA: TGTGCCAGCTCGGCGACGACGAACACTGAAGCTTTCTTT.

The chain links TRBV19 to TRBJ1-1, with D maybe TRBD1 (5 bases). The CDR3 is 15 residues long. V was cut by 4 bases and J by 4 bases, with 16 bases left in between. CDR1 is LNHDA and CDR2 is SQIVND in the germline V gene (reference sequence). The CDR3 coding sequence is TGTGCCAGTAGTAGCCGTAGTACGGGGGTCACTGAAGCTTTCTTT. Its protein is CASSSRSTGVTEAFF.

This clonotype was recorded many times. V is TRBV5-1 and J is TRBJ1-1; weak D call: TRBD1 (6 bases). V was pared by 2 bases and J by 0 bases, with 8 bases between. This CDR3 has 14 residues. The germline V gene has CDR1 SGHRS and CDR2 YFSETQ. The CDR3 reads CASSFGDMNTEAFF. The CDR3 nucleotides are TGCGCCAGCAGCTTCGGGGACATGAACACTGAAGCTTTCTTT.

This clonotype was recorded many times. The chain has TRBV4-3 and TRBJ2-1, with TRBD2 matching over 9 bases. With V trimmed by 0 bases and J by 6 bases, 3 bases remained unmatched. From germline, CDR1 is LGHNA and CDR2 YSLEER. This CDR3 is built from 15 residues. CDR3 DNA sequence: TGCGCCAGCAGCCAAGACGCGGGGGGGCCCAATGAGCAGTTCTTC. It yields the protein CASSQDAGGPNEQFF.

V gene TRBV6-2 or TRBV6-3 combines with J gene TRBJ1-2, with D perhaps matching TRBD1 (5 bases). The CDR3 has 13 residues. Trimming removed 5 bases from V and 4 bases from J, with 11 bases in between. CDR1 is MNHEY and CDR2 is SVGEGT in the germline V gene. CDR3 nucleotides: TGTGCCAGCAGTGACCCGAGGGGCTATGGCTACACCTTC. This sequence encodes CASSDPRGYGYTF.

Worth noting for this clonotype: A read error may explain this, as a much larger clone is one base away. V usage is TRBV6-6 and J usage is TRBJ1-2, with D unclear. The CDR3 runs to 11 residues. Germline V CDR1 and CDR2: MNHNY, SVGAGI (reference sequence). The CDR3 reads CAGNRFDGYTF. The CDR3 DNA reads TGTGCCGGCAACAGATTCGATGGGTACACCTTC.

The rearrangement links TRBV5-1 to TRBJ2-7; 7 bases line up with TRBD1. The germline CDR1 and CDR2 sequences are SGHRS and YFSETQ. Germline trimming cut 4 bases from V and 1 base from J; bases unmatched to any gene: 5. The CDR3 is 14 residues long. The CDR3 loop reads CASSQTGRSYEQYF. CDR3 DNA: TGCGCCAGCAGCCAGACAGGGAGATCCTACGAGCAGTACTTC.

The rearrangement uses TRBV6-5 and TRBJ2-7; 14 nucleotides line up with TRBD2. Germline loops: CDR1 MNHEY, CDR2 SVGAGI. Unmatched junction bases numbered 5, after V lost 6 bases and J lost 4 bases. The CDR3 totals 15 residues. The CDR3 is CASSRLAGGFYEQYF. Here the CDR3 DNA reads TGTGCCAGCAGCCGACTAGCGGGGGGGTTTTACGAGCAGTACTTC.

This clonotype rates as medium-sized. The gene calls are TRBV11-3 and TRBJ1-3; D is perhaps TRBD1 (5 bases). This CDR3 is 18 amino acids long. The germline CDR1 and CDR2 sequences are SGHNT and YENEEA. With 2 bases removed from V and 0 bases from J, the gap between germline ends came to 17 bases. The CDR3 spells CASSLFQGLSLSGNTIYF. CDR3 nucleotides: TGTGCCAGCAGCTTATTCCAGGGACTTTCCCTCTCTGGAAACACCATATATTTT.

This clonotype was observed a single time. Possible read error: a much larger clone is one base away. The rearrangement uses TRBV7-8 and TRBJ1-6; the D is unclear. Germline loops: CDR1 SGHVS, CDR2 FQNEAQ. The CDR3 covers 14 residues. Trimming cost V 5 bases and J 9 bases, with 14 bases left between them. CDR3 sequence (DNA): TGTGCCAGCAGCCAGGACCTAGCTATTTCACCCCTCCACTTT. Amino acids: CASSQDLAISPLHF.

This clonotype was seen only a few times. The chain carries TRBV7-9 and TRBJ1-2; possible D gene TRBD1, 5 bases. The CDR3 totals 14 residues. V dropped 5 bases and J dropped 7 bases, with 17 bases sitting between them. In germline, CDR1 is SEHNR, CDR2 FQNEAQ (reference sequence). CDR3 sequence: CASSQGGTFVGYTF. As DNA, the CDR3 is TGTGCCAGCAGCCAAGGAGGGACCTTCGTTGGCTACACCTTC.

This clonotype is classed as medium-sized. The chain combines TRBV20-1 with TRBJ2-1; 12 bases map to TRBD2. The CDR3 contains 17 residues. Germline CDR1 is DFQATT and CDR2 is SNEGSKA (reference sequence). V lost 1 base and J lost 1; bases outside the gene matches: 5. The CDR3 sequence is CSARAPLAGGSYNEQFF. The DNA for the CDR3 is TGCAGTGCTAGAGCCCCCCTAGCGGGGGGGTCCTACAATGAGCAGTTCTTC.

The chain employs TRBV29-1 and TRBJ1-5; weak D call: TRBD1 (5 bases). The CDR3 sequence is 12 residues long. Germline V gene data show CDR1 as SQVTM and CDR2 as ANQGSEA. The germline V and J ends were trimmed by 4 bases and 5 bases, with 9 bases remaining between them. The CDR3 loop is CSVGIGDQPQHF. The CDR3 DNA reads TGCAGCGTTGGGATAGGGGATCAGCCCCAGCATTTT. The variable domain in full, completed from reference TRBV29-1 and TRBJ1-5, reads SAVISQKPSRDICQRGTSLTIQCQVDSQVTMMFWYRQQPGQSLTLIATANQGSEATYESGFVIDKFPISRPNLTFSTLTVSNMSPEDSSIYLCSVGIGDQPQHFGDGTRLSIL.

This chain connects TRBV30 to TRBJ2-7; 11 positions agree with TRBD2. Germline CDR1 GTSNPN, CDR2 SVGIG (reference sequence). Trimming at V came to 0 bases and at J to 2 bases, leaving 9 bases not matched to a gene. The CDR3 consists of 17 residues. CDR3 nucleotides: TGTGCCTGGAGTGTAATGAACATAGCGGGGGGGACCTACGAGCAGTACTTC. Translating gives CAWSVMNIAGGTYEQYF.

With respect to this clonotype: A much larger clone is a single base away; this may be a read error. The V gene is TRBV4-3, the J gene TRBJ2-1; TRBD2 matches 7 bases. The CDR3 runs 15 residues. Germline CDR1 and CDR2: LGHNA and YSLEER. The J segment lost 6 bases and the V segment lost 0 bases, leaving 5 bases of the junction unmatched. CDR3 sequence (DNA): TGCGCCAGCAGCCAAGACGCGGGGGAGCCCAATGAGCAGTTCTTC. Amino acid sequence: CASSQDAGEPNEQFF.

This clonotype is labeled as medium-sized. V usage is TRBV12-3 or TRBV12-4 and J usage is TRBJ1-1, with no clear D. This CDR3 is 12 amino acids long. Trimming cost V 6 bases and J 0 bases, with 5 bases left between them. Here the CDR3 reads CASRLLNTEAFF. The CDR3 bases are TGTGCCAGCAGGCTATTGAACACTGAAGCTTTCTTT.

The sample holds a few counts of this clonotype. The rearrangement joins TRBV7-2 to TRBJ1-4, with a tentative D call TRBD1 (5 bases). V shed 5 bases and J shed 6 bases, with 16 bases lying between them. The CDR3 is made up of 15 amino acids. Germline V gene data show CDR1 as SGHTA and CDR2 as FQGNSA. The CDR3 region has the DNA TGTGCCAGCAGCCCGGGACCCTGGGGGGATGAAAAACTGTTTTTT. The encoded protein is CASSPGPWGDEKLFF.

Turning to this clonotype: A read error is possible here, since a much larger clone lies one base away. This likely comes from a read error, as the CDR3 has no conserved phenylalanine or tryptophan at its end. The chain has TRBV5-1 and TRBJ1-6, with a tentative D call TRBD1 (5 bases). CDR3 length equals 15 residues. The germline CDR1 and CDR2 sequences are SGHRS and YFSETQ. The germline V and J ends were trimmed by 0 bases and 10 bases, with 14 bases remaining between them. The CDR3 DNA reads as TGCGCCAGCAGCTTGGCCGGGGGAGGTTGGTCACCCCTCCACTAT. This gives the protein CASSLAGGGWSPLHY.

The CDR3 DNA reads as TGTGCCAGTAGCCGGACAGGCAGCGGTCGGCTATATGATACGCAGTATTTT. Translation: CASSRTGSGRLYDTQYF. This sequence joins TRBV19 and TRBJ2-3; TRBD1 matches 7 bases. This CDR3 has 17 residues. V lost 6 bases to trimming and J lost 6 bases; unmatched junction nucleotides: 18. In germline, CDR1 is LNHDA, CDR2 SQIVND (reference sequence).

CDR3 in amino acids: CASSSGLAGGPGADTQYF. The DNA for the CDR3 is TGTGCCAGCAGCTCGGGACTAGCGGGGGGGCCGGGGGCAGATACGCAGTATTTT. This rearrangement joins TRBV7-2 to TRBJ2-3; the match to TRBD2 covers 16 bases. Germline CDR1 is SGHTA and CDR2 is FQGNSA. V gave up 4 bases and J gave up 4 bases; unmatched junction bases: 8. This CDR3 contains 18 residues.

This clonotype showed up many times. The chain has TRBV24-1 and TRBJ1-5; no definite D call. The CDR3 runs to 14 residues. Germline V gene lookup returns CDR1 KGHDR and CDR2 SFDVKD. Trimming stripped 3 bases from V and 0 bases from J, with 5 bases between. The CDR3 DNA reads as TGTGCCACCAGTGATGTATATAGCAATCAGCCCCAGCATTTT. Translating it yields CATSDVYSNQPQHF.

This clonotype has more than one count but fewer than ten. The gene calls are TRBV12-3 or TRBV12-4 and TRBJ1-2, with 7 positions matching TRBD1. The V segment lost 6 bases and the J segment 2 bases; nucleotides outside the gene matches: 0. The CDR3 has 12 amino acids. CDR3 loop: CASRQGNYGYTF. Here the CDR3 DNA reads TGTGCCAGCAGACAGGGGAACTATGGCTACACCTTC.

The chain uses TRBV6-1 and TRBJ1-1; D gene uncertain. CDR3 size: 13 residues. Germline assignment: CDR1 MNHNS and CDR2 SASEGT. The ends were cut back, 6 bases at V and 5 bases at J, with 13 bases in the middle. CDR3 DNA sequence: TGTGCCAGCAGACTATTCGGGGTTACTGAAGCTTTCTTT. Protein sequence: CASRLFGVTEAFF.

This chain joins TRBV11-2 and TRBJ1-6; D might be TRBD1 (5 bases). Germline V gene data show CDR1 as SGHAT and CDR2 as FQNNGV. The CDR3 extends over 16 amino acids. Trimming stripped 4 bases from V and 9 bases from J, with 19 bases between. The CDR3 loop reads CASSWGDARLISPLHF. For the CDR3, the DNA is TGTGCCAGCAGCTGGGGGGACGCCAGGTTAATTTCACCCCTCCACTTT.

Note on this clonotype: A much larger clone differs by one base, so this may be a read error. The V gene is TRBV30, the J gene TRBJ2-3, with a weak D call TRBD1 (5 bases). This CDR3 is 13 amino acids long. Germline V gene data show CDR1 as GTSNPN and CDR2 as SVGIG (reference sequence). The CDR3 coding sequence is TGTGCCTGGAGTGTAAGGGGTGGAGATACGCGGTATTTT. Amino acid sequence: CAWSVRGGDTRYF.